The present T cell receptor (beta chain) was sequenced within a study of T cell repertoires in cytomegalovirus infection. Study details: Indications of both CMV infection and matching HLA type were provided by public TCR beta signatures.

Trimming removed 1 base from V and 4 bases from J, with 20 bases in between. Germline assignment: CDR1 MDHEN and CDR2 SYDVKM. This CDR3 has 17 residues. Via MiXCR, TCRdb re-called the reads, giving one row per CDR3 protein. The repertoire holds 110,000 or so distinct CDR3 sequences, with 30% as singletons. Note on this clonotype: Its antigen is undetermined.

This receptor was identified in a human donor in good health (CMV status not recorded). Some clones in this sample may be carry-over from other donors' samples. The specimen was CD8+ T cells from cultured PBMCs, collected from culture after CMV antigen stimulation. This rearrangement joins TRBV28 to TRBJ2-7; the D is unclear. CDR3 in amino acids: CASSLSPPRLVGYEQYF. The CDR3 bases are TGTGCCAGCAGTTTATCCCCTCCCCGGTTGGTTGGGTACGAGCAGTACTTC.